This T cell receptor beta chain was obtained from a study of tumor-infiltrating lymphocytes in primary liver carcinoma. CDR3 size: 15 residues. CDR1 SGHAT and CDR2 FQNNGV come from the germline V gene. A constant-region primer primed TCR beta cDNA synthesis from 500 to 550 ng of total RNA. Three nested multiplex PCR rounds, a slightly modified ARM-PCR, produced the libraries for TCR beta. Use of TRBV1-TRBV30 forward primers with a C-beta reverse primer characterized the first two PCR rounds, which lasted around 9 cycles each. TCRdb itself ran the multiplex PCR reads through MiXCR, one entry per CDR3 protein. Of around 40,000 distinct CDR3 sequences in the sample, approximately 70% were seen once. With respect to this clonotype: One end of the junction is discordant with germline, which a read error may explain.

It was from roughly 20-30 mg of unsorted bulk tissue that RNA and DNA were co-extracted. The sample was liver tumor tissue from sampling region 2. Regarding subset: tumor region T2, inferior pole. The source is a man between 40 and 49 years old with primary liver carcinoma and hepatitis B virus infection. V and J are TRBV11-2 and TRBJ2-7; TRBD1 aligns across 9 bases. CDR3 loop: CTSNLRWTGENEQHF. The CDR3 DNA sequence: TGTACCAGCAACTTACGATGGACAGGGGAAAACGAGCAGCACTTC.